A single sample gave rise to the 29 T cell receptor beta chains below, sequenced in a study of OX40 agonist ivuxolimab in advanced cancers. Some clones are missing from TCRdb's copy, which holds only in-frame ones; the method was immunoSEQ multiplex PCR. The data contain approximately 31,000 clones, approximately 89% of them seen just once; the ten biggest clones take up approximately 0.9%. The sample was CD4+ or CD8+ T cells sorted from blood, taken in a trial of the OX40 agonist ivuxolimab. Source of these receptors: an adult with an advanced solid tumor such as melanoma, head and neck, liver or kidney cancer.

This chain connects TRBV9 to TRBJ2-5; 8 nucleotides line up with TRBD2. The CDR3 length is 16 residues. J was trimmed by 1 base and V by 1 base; bases with no gene match: 6. Germline CDR1 SGDLS, CDR2 YYNGEE. CDR3 nucleotides: TGTGCCAGCAGCGTAACCCCGACTAGCGTCCAAGAGACCCAGTACTTC. It translates to CASSVTPTSVQETQYF.

The V and J genes are TRBV13 and TRBJ2-3, with 8 bases fitting TRBD1. J gave up 9 bases and V 5 bases, and 4 bases lay outside the gene matches. The CDR3 is 12 residues long. The germline V gene encodes CDR1 PRHDT and CDR2 FYEKMQ (reference sequence). CDR3 protein: CASSPQGVTQYF. The CDR3 DNA is TGTGCCAGCAGCCCACAGGGGGTGACGCAGTATTTT.

The rearrangement joins TRBV27 to TRBJ1-6, with D possibly being TRBD1 (5 bases). Per germline, CDR1 MNHEY and CDR2 SMNVEV (reference sequence). Deletions cut 6 bases from V and 4 bases from J, with 13 bases between. This CDR3 has 15 residues. CDR3 region: CASSQIGGYNSPLHF. The CDR3 DNA follows: TGTGCCAGCAGCCAAATCGGGGGTTATAATTCACCCCTCCACTTT.

V gene TRBV19 combines with J gene TRBJ1-6, with 9 positions matching TRBD1. V dropped 5 bases and J dropped 8; count of bases not matched to a gene: 7. The CDR3 length is 15 residues. Germline V gives CDR1 LNHDA, CDR2 SQIVND (reference sequence). DNA for the CDR3: TGTGCCAGTAGTCCACCGGGACAGGGCCATTCACCCCTCCACTTT. This encodes CASSPPGQGHSPLHF.

This clone was detected once. J is TRBJ1-2 and V is TRBV28, with 9 positions matching TRBD1. Germline V lookup: CDR1 MDHEN, CDR2 SYDVKM. This CDR3 region has 16 residues. V was pared by 5 bases and J by 4 bases, with 11 bases of the junction left unmatched. CDR3 coding DNA: TGTGCCAGCAGTCCCCCCTACGGGACAGGGAGCTATGGCTACACCTTC. It encodes CASSPPYGTGSYGYTF.

This sequence joins TRBV21-1 and TRBJ2-7; TRBD2, the table's D call, lacks a check against the DNA. TRBV21-1 is a pseudogene. The CDR3 length is 16 residues. CDR3: CASSKDWIGGGHEQYF. The CDR3 coding sequence is TGTGCCAGCAGCAAGGATTGGATCGGCGGGGGTCACGAGCAGTACTTC.

The chain combines TRBV7-3 with TRBJ2-3; 13 bases fit TRBD2. Trimming removed 2 bases from V and 4 bases from J; junction bases left unmatched: 12. This CDR3 is 19 amino acids long. The V gene's germline CDR1 is SGHTA and CDR2 FQGTGA. The CDR3 DNA sequence: TGTGCCAGCAGCTTATCAACGGGACTAGCGGGGAGGGGAGCAGATACGCAGTATTTT. Translation gives CASSLSTGLAGRGADTQYF.

The rearrangement uses TRBV6-4 and TRBJ2-2; the D is unclear. Trimming took 4 bases from V and 6 from J, leaving 9 bases between them. Germline CDR1 reads MRHNA; CDR2 reads SNTAGT. The CDR3 sequence is 13 residues long. The chain's CDR3 is CASSGARPGELFF. DNA for the CDR3: TGTGCCAGCAGTGGGGCCCGACCCGGGGAGCTGTTTTTT.

The V gene is TRBV9, the J gene TRBJ1-3; TRBD1 matches at 9 bases. The CDR3 covers 15 residues. Germline CDR1 SGDLS, CDR2 YYNGEE. Trimming cost V 4 bases and J 0 bases; bases outside gene matches: 2. In nucleotides, the CDR3 is TGTGCCAGCAGCTCGACAGGGGGCTCTGGAAACACCATATATTTT. Translated, it gives CASSSTGGSGNTIYF.

This clone was observed once. This chain links TRBV7-3 with TRBJ2-5, with TRBD2 as a possible D gene (6 bases). Trimming took off 3 bases at V and 3 bases at J, with 8 bases between the two ends. The germline V gene has CDR1 SGHTA and CDR2 FQGTGA. The CDR3 has 13 residues. The CDR3 sequence is CASSLLAEETQYF. The CDR3 nucleotides are TGTGCCAGCAGCTTGTTAGCGGAAGAGACCCAGTACTTC.

This sequence joins TRBV27 and TRBJ2-3, with a possible D match to TRBD1 (5 bases). Germline V gene data show CDR1 as MNHEY and CDR2 as SMNVEV (reference sequence). V shed 10 bases and J shed 2 bases, with 16 bases lying between them. This CDR3 region has 14 residues. The CDR3 nucleotides are TGTGCCACCCTAAACACAGGAGACACAGATACGCAGTATTTT. The encoded protein is CATLNTGDTDTQYF.

The chain joins TRBV11-2 to TRBJ2-1, with a possible D match to TRBD1 (5 bases). Trimming stripped 6 bases from V and 3 bases from J, with 18 bases between. The CDR3 has 16 amino acids. Germline assignment: CDR1 SGHAT and CDR2 FQNNGV. CDR3 sequence (DNA): TGTGCCAGCAGGCCCATAAGGGGCTCCATCTACAATGAGCAGTTCTTC. It specifies CASRPIRGSIYNEQFF.

The V gene is TRBV7-9, the J gene TRBJ2-7; no definite D call. Trimming took off 5 bases at V and 0 bases at J, with 14 bases between the two ends. Germline V gives CDR1 SEHNR, CDR2 FQNEAQ (reference sequence). CDR3 size: 15 residues. In DNA form, the CDR3 reads TGTGCCAGCAGCACCGGACGGCTCCCCTCCTACGAGCAGTACTTC. It encodes CASSTGRLPSYEQYF.

The gene calls are TRBV6-6 and TRBJ2-2; 8 positions agree with TRBD1. With 3 bases clipped from V and 5 bases from J, the junction kept 5 bases outside the gene matches. The CDR3 is 15 amino acids. CDR1 MNHNY and CDR2 SVGAGI come from the germline V gene (reference sequence). Written as DNA, the CDR3 is TGTGCCAGCAGTTATAGACAGGGGTGGACCGGGGAGCTGTTTTTT. Protein: CASSYRQGWTGELFF.

The CDR3 DNA reads TGCGCCAGCAGCAGCCTGGGACAGGGCGGCGAGCAGTACTTC. It encodes CASSSLGQGGEQYF. The chain joins TRBV5-1 to TRBJ2-7; 9 bases match TRBD1. The CDR3 has 14 amino acids. Germline loops: CDR1 SGHRS, CDR2 YFSETQ. J lost 6 bases, V lost 4 bases, and 8 bases had no gene match.

The chain recombines TRBV6-5 with TRBJ1-5; TRBD1 aligns across 8 bases. The CDR3 is made up of 15 amino acids. The V segment lost 6 bases and the J segment 0 bases; nucleotides outside the gene matches: 4. Germline CDR1 MNHEY, CDR2 SVGAGI. The chain's CDR3 is CASRTGAYSNQPQHF. The DNA of the CDR3 is TGTGCCAGCAGGACAGGGGCATATAGCAATCAGCCCCAGCATTTT.

The chain is built from TRBV19 and TRBJ2-7, with 7 bases fitting TRBD1. CDR1 and CDR2 (germline): LNHDA, SQIVND (reference sequence). The length of the CDR3 is 14 residues. V shed 1 base and J 2 bases; nucleotides not matched to a gene: 2. CDR3 region: CASSIGQGTYEQYF. In DNA form, the CDR3 reads TGTGCCAGTAGTATAGGACAGGGAACCTACGAGCAGTACTTC.

The rearrangement links TRBV29-1 to TRBJ1-2; D call uncertain. The CDR3 runs to 15 residues. V was pared by 6 bases and J by 0 bases, with 17 bases between. Germline loops: CDR1 SQVTM, CDR2 ANQGSEA. CDR3 region: CSVTTPGQANYGYTF. The CDR3 bases are TGCAGCGTCACGACACCTGGCCAGGCTAACTATGGCTACACCTTC.

As DNA, the CDR3 is TGTGCCAGCAGCTTAGTAGGGGCAGGGGCGAGTCAGCCCCAGCATTTT. This translates into CASSLVGAGASQPQHF. The chain is built from TRBV7-3 and TRBJ1-5, with D tentatively TRBD1 (6 bases). This CDR3 has 16 amino acids. Germline lookup yields CDR1 SGHTA and CDR2 FQGTGA. Trimming cost V 2 bases and J 6 bases, with 17 bases left between them.

The gene calls are TRBV5-1 and TRBJ2-3; the match to TRBD1 covers 11 bases. CDR3 size: 17 residues. Germline-derived CDR1 and CDR2 are SGHRS and YFSETQ. The V gene end was trimmed by 4 bases and the J gene end by 3 bases; junction bases not matched to a gene: 10. The CDR3 region has the DNA TGCGCCAGCAGCGCCGGGACAGGGGGATTTGGTACAGATACGCAGTATTTT. Encoded protein: CASSAGTGGFGTDTQYF.

This chain uses TRBV5-1 with TRBJ2-7; D call uncertain. Per the germline V gene, CDR1 is SGHRS and CDR2 is YFSETQ. The ends were cut back, 3 bases at V and 1 base at J, with 11 bases in the middle. This CDR3 comprises 14 residues. CDR3: CASSYDPVSYEQYF. As DNA, the CDR3 is TGCGCCAGCAGCTACGACCCGGTGTCCTACGAGCAGTACTTC.

This clone has more than one count but fewer than ten. V gene TRBV28 combines with J gene TRBJ1-5; D not resolved. Germline values: CDR1 MDHEN, CDR2 SYDVKM. V gave up 3 bases and J gave up 3 bases, with 21 bases separating them. The CDR3 extends over 18 amino acids. The CDR3 reads CASSLGRWVDMNNQPQHF. In nucleotides, the CDR3 is TGTGCCAGCAGTTTGGGCAGGTGGGTTGATATGAACAATCAGCCCCAGCATTTT.

V gene TRBV10-3 combines with J gene TRBJ2-3; 7 nucleotides line up with TRBD2. This CDR3 comprises 14 residues. Germline values: CDR1 ENHRY, CDR2 SYGVKD. V was clipped by 10 bases and J by 0 bases; unmatched bases: 7. As DNA, the CDR3 is TGTGCCACCGGACTAGGTTCTAGCACAGATACGCAGTATTTT. Its translation is CATGLGSSTDTQYF.

This chain uses TRBV29-1 with TRBJ1-2, with D possibly being TRBD1 (5 bases). Per germline, CDR1 SQVTM and CDR2 ANQGSEA. V dropped 7 bases and J dropped 7 bases, with 19 bases sitting between them. The length of the CDR3 is 13 residues. The CDR3, as DNA: TGCAGCGATAGGCGGGGACTAGACGGTGGCTACACCTTC. This gives the protein CSDRRGLDGGYTF. Supplemented by reference TRBV29-1 and TRBJ1-2, the full variable domain reads SAVISQKPSRDICQRGTSLTIQCQVDSQVTMMFWYRQQPGQSLTLIATANQGSEATYESGFVIDKFPISRPNLTFSTLTVSNMSPEDSSIYLCSDRRGLDGGYTFGSGTRLTVV.

The chain uses TRBV27 and TRBJ2-1; a possible D gene is TRBD2 (6 bases). The CDR3 spans 12 residues. Germline assignment: CDR1 MNHEY and CDR2 SMNVEV (reference sequence). Trimming stripped 8 bases from V and 8 bases from J, with 13 bases between. CDR3 DNA: TGTGCCAGCCAGGGTGCGGGGCATGAGCAGTTCTTC. Protein: CASQGAGHEQFF.

J is TRBJ2-5 and V is TRBV2, with 12 nucleotides matching TRBD2. Germline loops: CDR1 SNHLY, CDR2 FYNNEI. The CDR3 is made up of 18 amino acids. V was clipped by 5 bases and J by 4 bases; unmatched bases: 14. In DNA form, the CDR3 reads TGTGCCAGCAGTCGGACTAGCGGGATTATTATTAGAGGAGAGACCCAGTACTTC. It translates to CASSRTSGIIIRGETQYF.

CDR3 DNA: TGTGCCACCGGGACTAGCGGGACTAACACCGGGGAGCTGTTTTTT. Residues: CATGTSGTNTGELFF. The V and J genes are TRBV10-3 and TRBJ2-2, with 13 bases aligning to TRBD2. Trimming cost V 10 bases and J 2 bases; bases outside gene matches: 4. Germline loops: CDR1 ENHRY, CDR2 SYGVKD. This CDR3 is 15 amino acids long.

This clone appeared once. The V and J genes are TRBV5-4 and TRBJ1-2; D remains ambiguous. Germline V gives CDR1 SGHNT, CDR2 YYREEE (reference sequence). The CDR3 covers 13 residues. Deletions cut 0 bases from V and 6 bases from J, with 9 bases between. In nucleotides, the CDR3 is TGTGCCAGCAGCTTGGTAGGCGGGCATGGCTACACCTTC. Its translation: CASSLVGGHGYTF.

The V call is TRBV6-5, the J call TRBJ2-3; D is perhaps TRBD1 (6 bases). Germline-derived CDR1 and CDR2 are MNHEY and SVGAGI. V lost 5 bases, J lost 1 base, and 10 bases lay in between. The length of the CDR3 is 14 residues. As DNA, the CDR3 is TGTGCCAGCAGTCCCCGGACAGGCACAGATACGCAGTATTTT. The encoded protein is CASSPRTGTDTQYF.